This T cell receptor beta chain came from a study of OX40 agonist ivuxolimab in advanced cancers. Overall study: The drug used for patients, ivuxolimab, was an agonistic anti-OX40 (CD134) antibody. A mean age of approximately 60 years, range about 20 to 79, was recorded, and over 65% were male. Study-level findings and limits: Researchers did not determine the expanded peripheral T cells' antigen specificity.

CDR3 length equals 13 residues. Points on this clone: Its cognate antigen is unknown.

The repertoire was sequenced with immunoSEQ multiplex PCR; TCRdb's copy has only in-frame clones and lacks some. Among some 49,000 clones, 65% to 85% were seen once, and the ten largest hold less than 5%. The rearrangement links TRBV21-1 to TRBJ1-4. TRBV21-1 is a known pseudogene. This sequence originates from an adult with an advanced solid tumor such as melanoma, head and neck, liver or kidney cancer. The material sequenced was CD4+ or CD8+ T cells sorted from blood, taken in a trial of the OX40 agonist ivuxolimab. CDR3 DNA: TGTGCCAGCAGCAACCGGGACCCTGAAAAACTGTTTTTT. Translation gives CASSNRDPEKLFF.